These T cell receptor beta chains were read from a single sample in a study of blood T cell repertoires in COVID-19. Some clones are missing from TCRdb's copy, which holds only in-frame ones; the method was immunoSEQ multiplex PCR. The sample shows 150,000 or so clones, roughly 90% of them seen only once. Sequencing input: peripheral blood. The receptors here all came from a man in his sixties with active or convalescent COVID-19. CDR3s include the opening cysteine and the closing phenylalanine or tryptophan. A D gene is named only where the DNA matches it firmly. Size is omitted from some rows. Given values are once, few, many or a class for expanded clones.

abundance	j_gene	d_gene	v_gene	CDR3nt	CDR3aa
NA	TRBJ2-5	TRBD1	TRBV5-1	TGCGCCAGCAGCTTGGCCGGGCCAGCCCAGGGGGCCCAGTACTTC	CASSLAGPAQGAQYF
NA	TRBJ1-2	TRBD1	TRBV6-5	TGTGCCAGCAGTTCCGAGACAGGGTTGAGTAGCTATGGCTACACCTTC	CASSSETGLSSYGYTF
NA	TRBJ2-7	NA	TRBV7-2	TGTGCCAGCAGCTTATATGGCAGGGGGGTCTACGAGCAGTACTTC	CASSLYGRGVYEQYF
NA	TRBJ1-3	NA	TRBV4-2	TGTGCCAGCAGCCAAGATCTCCCCAGGGGCTCTGGAAACACCATATATTTT	CASSQDLPRGSGNTIYF
NA	TRBJ2-7	NA	TRBV18	TGTGCCAGCTCACCACGGGAGGTGACTATCGGTAACGAGCAGTACTTC	CASSPREVTIGNEQYF
NA	TRBJ1-1	NA	TRBV7-8	TGTGCCAGCAGCTCCACAACCCGGGGTGAAGCTTTCTTT	CASSSTTRGEAFF
NA	TRBJ1-1	NA	TRBV7-2	TGTGCCAGCAGCTCAGGACTGATGAACACTGAAGCTTTCTTT	CASSSGLMNTEAFF
NA	TRBJ2-5	NA	TRBV7-8	TGTGCCAGCAGCTTAGGGGAACAGGGCCGGGAGACCCAGTACTTC	CASSLGEQGRETQYF
NA	TRBJ2-5	NA	TRBV7-6	TGTGCCAGCAGCTCGTTGGGGGGATCTGACTTC	CASSSLGGSDF
NA	TRBJ2-7	TRBD2	TRBV10-2	TGCGCCACTACCCCCACTAGCGGGAGTTTGTACGAGCAGTACTTC	CATTPTSGSLYEQYF
NA	TRBJ1-2	TRBD1	TRBV7-8	TGTGCCAGCAGCTTAACCTGGGCAGGGGGCTACTATGGCTACACCTTC	CASSLTWAGGYYGYTF
NA	TRBJ2-6	NA	TRBV19	TGTGCCAGTACACCCCCCAACGCAGGGGGGGCCAACGTCCTGACTTTC	CASTPPNAGGANVLTF
NA	TRBJ1-4	NA	TRBV10-3	TGTGCCATCAGTGTTGCGGAGGGGAGTGAAAAACTGTTTTTT	CAISVAEGSEKLFF
NA	TRBJ2-1	TRBD2	TRBV6-6	TGTGCCAGCAGTCGGACTAGCGGGGGGGCAGGGTACAATGAGCAGTTCTTC	CASSRTSGGAGYNEQFF
NA	TRBJ2-7	NA	TRBV10-3	TGTGCCATCAGTGAAGGAGGGCCAGGCGAGCAGTACTTC	CAISEGGPGEQYF
NA	TRBJ1-5	NA	TRBV12-3/TRBV12-4	TGTGCCAGCAGTCTGACAGGCACGCCCCAGCATTTT	CASSLTGTPQHF
NA	TRBJ1-1	TRBD1	TRBV19	TGTGCCAGTAGTAGGGGACAGGTGATATCGAACACTGAAGCTTTCTTT	CASSRGQVISNTEAFF
NA	TRBJ2-5	TRBD1	TRBV13	TGTGCCAGCAGCGAGGGACAGGGGGGGACCCAGTACTTC	CASSEGQGGTQYF
NA	TRBJ2-1	TRBD2	TRBV10-1	TGCGCCACCCGACTAGCGGAGTACAATGAGCAGTTCTTC	CATRLAEYNEQFF
NA	TRBJ2-5	NA	TRBV6-5	TGTGCCAGCAGTAACGGAGAGACCCAGTACTTC	CASSNGETQYF
NA	TRBJ1-4	TRBD1	TRBV5-1	TGCGCCAGCAGCATAGACAGGGTCCCTAATGAAAAACTGTTTTTT	CASSIDRVPNEKLFF
few	TRBJ2-2	TRBD2	TRBV7-2	TGTGCCAGCAGCTTAGCGGGAGGGATCACCGGGGAGCTGTTTTTT	CASSLAGGITGELFF
NA	TRBJ1-2	TRBD1	TRBV3-1/TRBV3-2	TGTGCCAGCAGCGCTACACAGGGGAAGGGCTACACCTTC	CASSATQGKGYTF
few	TRBJ1-2	NA	TRBV19	TGTGCCAGTAGTCCCCGGACAGCGAACTATGGCTACACCTTC	CASSPRTANYGYTF
NA	TRBJ2-7	NA	TRBV11-2	TGTGCCAGCAGCTTGGTGGCGGGCACCCTGGACGAGCAGTACTTC	CASSLVAGTLDEQYF
NA	TRBJ1-5	NA	TRBV18	TGTGCCAGCTCCCTCAAGGAGAGCAATCAGCCCCAGCATTTT	CASSLKESNQPQHF
NA	TRBJ2-4	TRBD1	TRBV30	TGTGCCTGGAGTTCAGGGGGCTCGGCGGACATTCAGTACTTC	CAWSSGGSADIQYF
NA	TRBJ2-1	NA	TRBV18	TGTGCCAGCTCACGGGCTAGCGAGGGGAATGAGCAGTTCTTC	CASSRASEGNEQFF
once	TRBJ2-7	TRBD2	TRBV19	TGTGCCACCTCCGGGGGGGACCAAACCTACGAGCAGTACTTC	CATSGGDQTYEQYF
NA	TRBJ2-1	TRBD1	TRBV11-2	TGTGCCAGCAGCTTCCAGAGACAGGGGTACAATGAGCAGTTCTTC	CASSFQRQGYNEQFF
few	TRBJ1-6	NA	TRBV2	TGTGCCAGCAGGGACAGTGTATTTTCACCCCTCCACTTT	CASRDSVFSPLHF
NA	TRBJ2-1	NA	TRBV21-1	TGTGCCAGCAGCAAAGGAAGAGCGGGCCCCGGGGATGAGCAGTTCTTC	CASSKGRAGPGDEQFF
NA	TRBJ1-1	TRBD1	TRBV19	TGTGCCAGTAGTAGGGACAGGGCCACTGAAGCTTTCTTT	CASSRDRATEAFF
once	TRBJ1-5	NA	TRBV6-5	TGTGCCACTAAGGGGAACAATCAGCCCCAGCATTTT	CATKGNNQPQHF
NA	TRBJ2-3	TRBD2	TRBV7-6	TGTGCCAGCAGCTCTGAGACTAGCGGGGGGGCAGATACGCAGTATTTT	CASSSETSGGADTQYF
NA	TRBJ1-1	NA	TRBV29-1	TGCAGCGTTGAGGAGCGGTGGGAAAACACTGAAGCTTTCTTT	CSVEERWENTEAFF
NA	TRBJ1-1	NA	TRBV7-8	TGTGCCAGCAGCTTAGGAGGGCGAGCAGGGAGGAAGAACACTGAAGCTTTCTTT	CASSLGGRAGRKNTEAFF
NA	TRBJ1-2	TRBD1	TRBV20-1	TGCAGTGCTAGTACAGGGGCCTATGGCTACACCTTC	CSASTGAYGYTF
NA	TRBJ2-2	TRBD2	TRBV4-1	TGCGCCAGCAGCCCCTTGTCCGGGACTAGCGGGAGCGGGGAGCTGTTTTTT	CASSPLSGTSGSGELFF
NA	TRBJ2-3	TRBD2	TRBV5-1	TGCGCCAGCAGCTTGGCGGGGGGGACAGATACGCAGTATTTT	CASSLAGGTDTQYF
NA	TRBJ2-5	NA	TRBV10-3	TGTGCCATCAGTGAGTCTAAGGGGGCGGCGGGGGAGACCCAGTACTTC	CAISESKGAAGETQYF
NA	TRBJ1-5	NA	TRBV10-1	TGCGCCAGCAGTGAGTCTCGGCGGCAGCCCCAGCATTTT	CASSESRRQPQHF
NA	TRBJ1-2	TRBD1	TRBV27	TGTGCCAGCAGTTGGGCCGGACAGGAACCTTATGGCTACACCTTC	CASSWAGQEPYGYTF
once	TRBJ2-1	TRBD2	TRBV5-1	TGCGCCAGCAGCTCAGGACTAGCGGGAGGTGAGCAGTTCTTC	CASSSGLAGGEQFF
once	TRBJ2-7	NA	TRBV7-9	TGTGCCAGCAGCTATAGCACCTACGAGCAGTACTTC	CASSYSTYEQYF
NA	TRBJ1-2	NA	TRBV11-2	TGTGCCAGCAGCCTTCAGCCCCAGGGGTATGGCTACACCTTC	CASSLQPQGYGYTF
NA	TRBJ1-1	NA	TRBV27	TGTGCCAGCAGTTTTACAGGGAGAACCACTGAAGCTTTCTTT	CASSFTGRTTEAFF
NA	TRBJ1-2	TRBD1	TRBV7-9	TGTGCCAGCAGCTTCACAGGGGACTATGGCTACACCTTC	CASSFTGDYGYTF
NA	TRBJ2-1	TRBD1	TRBV7-6	TGTGCCAGCAGCTTAGGCCCAGGGGGCTGGAATGAGCAGTTCTTC	CASSLGPGGWNEQFF
NA	TRBJ1-1	NA	TRBV19	TGTGCCAGTAGTTTGGGGGGGAACACTGAAGCTTTCTTT	CASSLGGNTEAFF
once	TRBJ2-7	TRBD2	TRBV4-2	TGTGCCAGCAGCCTCCGGACTAGCGGGGCCTACGAGCAGTACTTC	CASSLRTSGAYEQYF
few	TRBJ1-1	NA	TRBV10-3	TGTGCCATCAGTGAGTCTGGGGGGAAGGCGACTGAAGCTTTCTTT	CAISESGGKATEAFF
once	TRBJ2-3	TRBD1	TRBV7-7	TGTGCCAGCAGCTTACAGGGGGTGGGAGATACGCAGTATTTT	CASSLQGVGDTQYF
NA	TRBJ1-1	TRBD1	TRBV6-5	TGTGCCAGCAGTTCGGACAGGGGGCGGTTTCGCACTGAAGCTTTCTTT	CASSSDRGRFRTEAFF
NA	TRBJ2-7	TRBD1	TRBV15	TGTGCCACCAGCCGTGCCGGGACAGGATCCTACGAGCAGTACTTC	CATSRAGTGSYEQYF